This TCR beta chain was profiled in a study of blood T cell repertoires in COVID-19. Study context: The study drew acute and convalescent COVID-19 samples from the United States, Italy and Spain.

Authors' analysis steps: The assay estimated nucleated cells by amplifying reference gene primers. Sequenced by immunoSEQ multiplex PCR; TCRdb stores in-frame clones only, minus some. V and J calls plus clone size are reproduced from that table; the DNA served to infer D and trimming. The table records fewer than 35,000 clones, about 88% of them present only once. The sample holds one count of this clone. The V gene lost 11 bases and the J gene lost 1 base, with 15 bases spanning the gap. The CDR3 runs 13 residues. Germline loops: CDR1 MRHNA, CDR2 SNTAGT. This chain uses TRBV6-4 with TRBJ2-7, with D maybe TRBD2 (6 bases). Sequenced input: peripheral blood. The clonotype originates from a man aged 70-80 years with active COVID-19. CDR3 DNA: TGTGCCCTAGGGAGGTGTAAGTCCTACGAGCAGTACTTC. This translates into CALGRCKSYEQYF.